Below, 25 T cell receptor beta chains from the same sample are listed, as sequenced in a study of blood T cells in healthy people across ages. Primed by a sample-barcoded 5' primer and a J-beta primer mix, a second PCR proceeded for 7 to 11 cycles. One entry per CDR3 protein, called by TCRdb with MiXCR from the 5' RACE reads. The profile covers about 570,000 distinct CDR3 sequences, with 27% appearing a single time and roughly 20% taken by the ten largest. Material: blood. These receptors came from an older woman in good health.

In its sample, this clonotype was seen a few times. An end of the junction does not agree with germline; a read error may underlie this. The chain joins TRBV5-1 to TRBJ2-3, with D tentatively TRBD2 (6 bases). The CDR3 has 15 residues. Germline V lookup: CDR1 SGHRS, CDR2 YFSETQ. CDR3 sequence (DNA): TGCGCCAGCAGCTTGTCTTCGGGAGCCACAGGTACGCAGTATTTT. It is translated as CASSLSSGATGTQYF.

The rearrangement joins TRBV20-1 to TRBJ1-2; D call uncertain. The CDR3 runs to 14 residues. V lost 0 bases to trimming and J lost 8 bases, with 16 bases between them. The V gene's germline CDR1 is DFQATT and CDR2 SNEGSKA (reference sequence). The CDR3 DNA reads TGCAGTGCTAGAGATCTGCAGGCCGTAACGGGCTACACCTTC. Protein product: CSARDLQAVTGYTF.

The chain employs TRBV7-2 and TRBJ2-3, with no clear D. Trimming removed 3 bases at V and 4 bases at J, with 11 bases between. CDR3 length equals 14 residues. Per the germline V gene, CDR1 is SGHTA and CDR2 is FQGNSA. CDR3 DNA sequence: TGTGCCAGCAGCTTTCTCAAGGGCGCAGATACGCAGTATTTT. Its translation: CASSFLKGADTQYF.

V and J are TRBV20-1 and TRBJ1-6; weak D call: TRBD1 (5 bases). CDR1 is DFQATT, CDR2 SNEGSKA, per germline (reference sequence). The CDR3 spans 14 residues. V gave up 3 bases and J gave up 7 bases, with 13 bases separating them. CDR3 loop: CSASETRGNSPLHF. CDR3 DNA sequence: TGCAGTGCTAGTGAGACGAGGGGAAATTCACCCCTCCACTTT.

This chain connects TRBV11-1 to TRBJ1-2; 7 bases map to TRBD1. The J segment lost 4 bases and the V segment lost 2 bases, leaving 10 bases of the junction unmatched. The CDR3 extends over 16 amino acids. CDR1 is SGHAT, CDR2 FQDESV, per germline (reference sequence). CDR3 sequence: CASSLNRGLGAYGYTF. CDR3 in DNA: TGTGCCAGCAGCTTAAACAGGGGACTCGGCGCCTATGGCTACACCTTC.

V gene TRBV12-3 or TRBV12-4 combines with J gene TRBJ2-2; possible D gene TRBD1, 6 bases. The CDR3 spans 14 residues. The V gene lost 4 bases and the J gene lost 5 bases, with 11 bases spanning the gap. CDR3 sequence (DNA): TGTGCCAGCAGTTGGGGGCAGAGGACCGGGGAGCTGTTTTTT. Residues: CASSWGQRTGELFF.

This clonotype was seen a few times. The junction departs from germline at one end; a sequencing error may be responsible. The chain uses TRBV11-2 and TRBJ2-1; 7 positions match TRBD2. The germline V gene encodes CDR1 SGHAT and CDR2 FQNNGV. This CDR3 has 13 amino acids. The CDR3 spells CASSLGGGGREHF. The CDR3 nucleotides are TGTGCCAGCAGCTTAGGGGGGGGTGGCAGAGAGCACTTC.

Many counts were recorded for this clonotype. The gene calls are TRBV7-2 and TRBJ2-3; 8 bases map to TRBD2. From germline, CDR1 is SGHTA and CDR2 FQGNSA. This CDR3 region has 18 residues. With V trimmed by 4 bases and J by 3 bases, 15 bases remained unmatched. As DNA, the CDR3 is TGTGCCAGCAGCTATGAAATTCTCGCGGGGGGAATGACAGATACGCAGTATTTT. Protein: CASSYEILAGGMTDTQYF.

The rearrangement joins TRBV7-3 to TRBJ2-7; D remains unclear. The CDR3 spans 15 residues. CDR1 and CDR2 from the germline V gene are SGHTA and FQGTGA. The V gene lost 1 base and the J gene lost 0 bases, with 10 bases spanning the gap. The CDR3 region is CASSLRSGPSYEQYF. DNA for the CDR3: TGTGCCAGCAGCTTAAGGTCAGGCCCCTCCTACGAGCAGTACTTC.

The chain joins TRBV3-1 to TRBJ2-6; 7 bases are shared with TRBD1. The junction had 6 bases not matched to a gene; V was cut back by 5 bases and J by 5 bases. CDR1 is LGHDT and CDR2 is YNNKEL in the germline V gene (reference sequence). The CDR3 loop spans 15 amino acids. The CDR3 spells CASSARDRRANVLTF. CDR3 coding DNA: TGTGCCAGCAGCGCCCGGGACAGAAGGGCCAACGTCCTGACTTTC. Combining the CDR3 with reference TRBV3-1 and TRBJ2-6 gives the whole variable domain DTAVSQTPKYLVTQMGNDKSIKCEQNLGHDTMYWYKQDSKKFLKIMFSYNNKELIINETVPNRFSPKSPDKAHLNLHINSLELGDSAVYFCASSARDRRANVLTFGAGSRLTVL.

The rearrangement uses TRBV7-6 and TRBJ2-5; 12 bases map to TRBD2. Germline V gene sequence: CDR1 SGHVS, CDR2 FNYEAQ. The CDR3 length is 16 residues. V was pared by 1 base and J by 4 bases, with 4 bases of the junction left unmatched. DNA for the CDR3: TGTGCCAGCAGCTTAGTGTGGACTAGCGGGGCAGAGACCCAGTACTTC. Its protein is CASSLVWTSGAETQYF.

The chain carries TRBV5-6 and TRBJ2-5; no clear D. Trimming left V 0 bases short and J 6 bases short, with 6 bases between. The CDR3 is made up of 12 amino acids. CDR1 is SGHDT and CDR2 is YYEEEE in the germline V gene. In DNA, the CDR3 is TGTGCCAGCAGCTTGGTGGGGAAGACCCAGTACTTC. Translated: CASSLVGKTQYF.

This sequence joins TRBV6-5 and TRBJ2-5; TRBD2 matches 15 bases. There are 16 residues in the CDR3. The J segment lost 2 bases and the V segment lost 4 bases, leaving 2 bases of the junction unmatched. Germline CDR1 MNHEY, CDR2 SVGAGI. The CDR3 is CASSSGTSGGQETQYF. The CDR3 nucleotides are TGTGCCAGCAGTTCCGGGACTAGCGGGGGGCAAGAGACCCAGTACTTC.

There are a few counts of this clonotype. V gene TRBV24-1 combines with J gene TRBJ2-3; perhaps TRBD2 as D (6 bases). The CDR3 is 15 amino acids. V lost 1 base to trimming and J lost 6 bases, with 13 bases between them. Germline lookup yields CDR1 KGHDR and CDR2 SFDVKD. The CDR3 DNA sequence: TGTGCCACCAGTGATTTAGGAGGGGCGGGGGATACGCAGTATTTT. This encodes CATSDLGGAGDTQYF.

Here the CDR3 reads CASSSPHSVLQYF. The CDR3 DNA reads as TGTGCCAGCAGTTCTCCTCACAGCGTCCTTCAGTACTTC. V gene TRBV2 combines with J gene TRBJ2-4; D gene uncertain. Germline V gives CDR1 SNHLY, CDR2 FYNNEI. The CDR3 loop spans 13 amino acids. V was trimmed by 5 bases and J by 11 bases, leaving 16 bases between them.

This clonotype came up many times. This chain connects TRBV2 to TRBJ2-2; the D call may be TRBD1 or TRBD2 (6 bases each). This CDR3 comprises 14 residues. CDR1 is SNHLY and CDR2 is FYNNEI in the germline V gene. V was cut by 6 bases and J by 2 bases, with 10 bases left in between. CDR3 residues: CASRRGVNTGELFF. DNA for the CDR3: TGTGCCAGCAGGAGGGGGGTCAACACCGGGGAGCTGTTTTTT.

This clonotype showed up just a few times. The chain recombines TRBV7-8 with TRBJ1-1; 8 bases map to TRBD1. V was clipped by 6 bases and J by 4 bases; unmatched bases: 7. The CDR3 consists of 14 residues. Germline V gene lookup returns CDR1 SGHVS and CDR2 FQNEAQ. The chain's CDR3 is CASRITGGSTEAFF. The CDR3 DNA follows: TGTGCCAGCAGGATTACAGGGGGGAGCACTGAAGCTTTCTTT.

The genes are TRBV29-1 and TRBJ1-2; tentatively, D is TRBD1 (6 bases). Germline V CDR1 and CDR2: SQVTM, ANQGSEA. Trimming removed 7 bases at V and 4 bases at J, with 16 bases between. The length of the CDR3 is 13 residues. CDR3 bases: TGCAGCGCCGCAATCAGGGGTGGCTATGGCTACACCTTC. Amino acids: CSAAIRGGYGYTF.

The CDR3: CASSLGGFGGLTMGEQYF. CDR3 nucleotide sequence: TGTGCCAGCAGCTTAGGGGGCTTCGGGGGGCTTACTATGGGGGAGCAGTACTTC. This sequence joins TRBV7-8 and TRBJ2-5; TRBD2 might be the D (7 bases). Germline lookup yields CDR1 SGHVS and CDR2 FQNEAQ. The CDR3 consists of 18 residues. V shed 1 base and J shed 11 bases, with 29 bases lying between them.

This chain links TRBV25-1 with TRBJ2-7; the D is unclear. This CDR3 is built from 13 residues. V lost 2 bases to trimming and J lost 7 bases, with 12 bases between them. Germline V gives CDR1 MGHDK, CDR2 SYGVNS. This CDR3 is CASSEGGLKEQYF. The CDR3 region has the DNA TGTGCCAGCAGTGAAGGCGGCTTAAAGGAGCAGTACTTC.

J is TRBJ1-1 and V is TRBV5-1; a possible D gene is TRBD1 (5 bases). V lost 0 bases, J lost 11 bases, and 14 bases lay in between. CDR1 SGHRS and CDR2 YFSETQ come from the germline V gene. The CDR3 runs 13 residues. The CDR3 sequence: CASSLGSQGYAFF. In DNA form, the CDR3 reads TGCGCCAGCAGCTTGGGATCCCAGGGCTACGCTTTCTTT.

This chain uses TRBV6-5 with TRBJ1-2; 8 bases align to TRBD1. Germline V gene sequence: CDR1 MNHEY, CDR2 SVGAGI. The CDR3 length is 15 residues. V lost 5 bases to trimming and J lost 4 bases; unmatched junction nucleotides: 9. For the CDR3, the DNA is TGTGCCAGCAGTGGACAGGGTTCAATTTTCTATGGCTACACCTTC. It codes for CASSGQGSIFYGYTF.

The V call is TRBV5-1, the J call TRBJ2-3; perhaps TRBD1 as D (6 bases). Between the trimmed V and J ends, which lost 4 bases and 6 bases, there was a span of 15 bases. In germline, CDR1 is SGHRS, CDR2 YFSETQ. The CDR3 is 14 residues long. In nucleotides, the CDR3 is TGCGCCAGCAGCCCACAATCGCAGGGGGATACGCAGTATTTT. Its protein is CASSPQSQGDTQYF.

Only a few counts were recorded for this clonotype. The CDR3 DNA sequence: TGTGCCAGCAGTGAAGAGGGGTACTATGGCTACACCTTC. This gives the protein CASSEEGYYGYTF. V is TRBV2 and J is TRBJ1-2, with D possibly TRBD1 on 5 matching bases. The germline V gene has CDR1 SNHLY and CDR2 FYNNEI. This CDR3 spans 13 amino acids. The V and J ends lost 1 base and 3 bases respectively, with 6 bases between them.

V and J are TRBV20-1 and TRBJ2-5; the match to TRBD2 covers 11 bases. V shed 5 bases, J shed 5 bases, and the junction held 10 bases outside the gene matches. Germline V gene sequence: CDR1 DFQATT, CDR2 SNEGSKA (reference sequence). The CDR3 consists of 15 residues. The CDR3 DNA reads as TGCAGTGCTGTCTCCCTAGCGGGGGGCGGTGAGACCCAGTACTTC. Translated: CSAVSLAGGGETQYF.